This T cell receptor beta chain was recovered during a study of T cell repertoires in cytomegalovirus infection. Study-wide context: The authors relied on CMV epitopes, both recently identified HLA-C-restricted and well-studied HLA-B-restricted. Carrying CMV and the relevant HLA type showed in public TCR beta signatures.

Each CDR3 protein is one row after TCRdb ran MiXCR on the reads. The sample lists approximately 340,000 distinct CDR3 sequences; around 29% were seen once. The study's findings and limits: Identification of carriers of CMV plus the relevant HLA was performed using cumulative public TCR beta family frequency. Within the response measured ex vivo, HLA-C-restricted CMV-specific TCR beta clonotypes were dominant.

The germline CDR1 and CDR2 sequences are SQVTM and ANQGSEA. Trimming left V 6 bases short and J 8 bases short, with 19 bases between. This CDR3 has 13 residues. For this clonotype: Its matching antigen is unknown.

The input for sequencing was cultured PBMCs, taken from culture after CMV antigen stimulation. J is TRBJ1-2 and V is TRBV29-1; D gene unclear. This receptor was obtained from a human donor in good health (CMV status not recorded). Some clones in this sample may be carry-over from other donors' samples. CDR3 bases: TGCAGCGTGATCCGGACGGGGTCAGGAGGCTACACCTTC. Amino acids: CSVIRTGSGGYTF.